This is a list of T cell receptor beta chains from one sample in a study of post-analysis software for immune sequencing data. Via MiXCR, TCRdb re-called the PCR reads, giving one row per CDR3 protein. The sample carries about half a million distinct CDR3 sequences, about a third recorded once. The sequenced material came from blood. These receptors were taken from a girl aged 2-17 years with multiple sclerosis. CDR3s include the opening cysteine and the closing phenylalanine or tryptophan. Each record gives: clone size, V gene, D gene, J gene, CDR3 DNA, CDR3 protein. D genes are given only for firm matches. Expanded clones get a size class; other rows say once, few or many, or leave the size out.

few	TRBV20-1	TRBD2	TRBJ2-5	TGCAGTGCTAGAGGGTACGGACTAGAAGAGACCCAGTACTTC	CSARGYGLEETQYF
NA	TRBV19	TRBD1	TRBJ2-1	TGTGCCAGTAGTATTAGGGACAGGGTCTCCTACAATGAGCAGTTCTTC	CASSIRDRVSYNEQFF
NA	TRBV20-1	TRBD2	TRBJ2-3	TGCAGTGCTAGAGGCGGGACTAGCGGGGGGGCTACGCAGTATTTT	CSARGGTSGGATQYF
few	TRBV6-5	TRBD2	TRBJ2-7	TGTGCCAGCTTAATACCCCAGCGGGGCGGCTCCTACGAGCAGTACTTC	CASLIPQRGGSYEQYF
few	TRBV7-4	NA	TRBJ1-2	TGTGCCAGCAGCTTGGTGGCTTTCAGCGGCTACACCTTC	CASSLVAFSGYTF
few	TRBV7-2	NA	TRBJ2-2	TGTGCCAGCAGCTTAGCGCTAGCACGGGCCGGGGAGCTGTTTTTT	CASSLALARAGELFF
NA	TRBV11-2	NA	TRBJ1-1	TGTGCCAGCAGACGGGGACAGAACACTGAAGCTTTCTTT	CASRRGQNTEAFF
few	TRBV4-1	NA	TRBJ1-2	TGCGCCAGCAGCCAACTAGGGAGCGGCGGCTACACCTTC	CASSQLGSGGYTF
NA	TRBV24-1	TRBD1	TRBJ1-4	TGTGCCACCAGTGATTCCGGGACAGCGAATGAAAAACTGTTTTTT	CATSDSGTANEKLFF
NA	TRBV12-3/TRBV12-4	TRBD1	TRBJ1-2	TGCGCCAGCAGTCGGGACAGGGCACACTATGGCTACACCTTC	CASSRDRAHYGYTF
NA	TRBV11-2	NA	TRBJ2-1	TGTGCCAGCAGCCCACGACCGGGGGACCACTTCTACAATGAGCAGTTCTTC	CASSPRPGDHFYNEQFF
NA	TRBV29-1	NA	TRBJ2-7	TGCAGCGTTCTAGCAGGGAAACGAGGTGGGCAGTACTTC	CSVLAGKRGGQYF
many	TRBV6-5	NA	TRBJ2-1	TGTGCCAGCAGTTACGGAGGCGGGAATGAGCAGTTCTTC	CASSYGGGNEQFF
NA	TRBV20-1	TRBD2	TRBJ2-5	TGCAGTGCCGGGACTAGCGGGGTAGAGACCCAGTACTTC	CSAGTSGVETQYF
few	TRBV6-6	TRBD2	TRBJ2-5	TGTGCCAGCAGAATGCCGGGACTAGCGGGTAAAGAGACCCAGTACTTC	CASRMPGLAGKETQYF
NA	TRBV20-1	TRBD1	TRBJ2-1	TGCAGTGCTCCTCCGGGTCAGGGGGCCAGCAATGAGCAGTTCTTC	CSAPPGQGASNEQFF
once	TRBV6-6	NA	TRBJ1-2	TGTGCCGGCAGTTACCTTACAGGGCCCTATGGCTACACCTTC	CAGSYLTGPYGYTF
NA	TRBV3-1	NA	TRBJ2-7	TGTGCCAGCAGCCAACAATCATACTACGAGCAGTACTTC	CASSQQSYYEQYF
NA	TRBV4-1	NA	TRBJ1-1	TGCGCCAGCAGCCAAAACAGGGTCACTGAAGCTTTCTTT	CASSQNRVTEAFF
few	TRBV10-3	NA	TRBJ2-1	TGTGCCATCAGTGAGCGGCAGGCTCGGAAATATGAGCAGTTCTTC	CAISERQARKYEQFF